The entry that follows covers one T cell receptor (beta chain) sequence. Antigen specificity is unknown. The data are from a study of chemoradiotherapy in HPV16-positive cancers. The study's findings and limits: The functional HPV-specific definition rests on just two HPV16-positive patients. During treatment, candidate HPV-specific clones and E7-related motifs expanded in tumor.

Here immunoSEQ multiplex PCR was the method, and the copy in TCRdb shows in-frame clones only, minus some. The sample comprises roughly 2,000 clones, approximately 70% of which are singletons, and roughly a third rests with the top ten. Looked up from germline, CDR1 is SGHDT and CDR2 is YYEEEE. Trimming stripped 3 bases from V and 7 bases from J, with 11 bases between. The CDR3 length is 12 residues. This specimen was collected from a patient who underwent chemoradiotherapy. The rearrangement uses TRBV5-6 and TRBJ2-7, with D possibly TRBD2 on 5 matching bases. The sequence came from a human donor with HPV-associated anogenital cancer. DNA of the CDR3: TGTGCCAGCAGCTGGTATTCGGGGGAGCAGTACTTC. It yields the protein CASSWYSGEQYF.